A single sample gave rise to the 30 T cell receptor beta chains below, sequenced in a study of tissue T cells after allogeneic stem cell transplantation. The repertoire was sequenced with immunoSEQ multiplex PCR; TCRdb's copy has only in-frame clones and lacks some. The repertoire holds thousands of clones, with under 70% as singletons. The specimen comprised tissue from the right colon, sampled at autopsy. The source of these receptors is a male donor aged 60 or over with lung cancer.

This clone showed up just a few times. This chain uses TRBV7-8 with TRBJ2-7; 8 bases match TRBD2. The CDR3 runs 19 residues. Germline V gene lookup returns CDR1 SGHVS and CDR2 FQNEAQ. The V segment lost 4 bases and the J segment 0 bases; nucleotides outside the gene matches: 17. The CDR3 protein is CASSSSGRPLAGSSYEQYF. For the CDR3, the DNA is TGTGCCAGCAGCTCCTCGGGCAGGCCTTTAGCGGGAAGCTCCTACGAGCAGTACTTC.

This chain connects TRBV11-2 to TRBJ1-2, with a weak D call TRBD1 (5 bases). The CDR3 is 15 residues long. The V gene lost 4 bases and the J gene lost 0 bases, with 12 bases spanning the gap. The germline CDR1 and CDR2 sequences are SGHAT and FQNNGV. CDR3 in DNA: TGTGCCAGCAGCTCCGAGGGCAGGGCTAACTATGGCTACACCTTC. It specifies CASSSEGRANYGYTF.

The CDR3 protein is CASYPPGPLQGGYTF. In DNA, the CDR3 is TGTGCCAGCTATCCTCCGGGGCCACTTCAGGGTGGCTACACCTTC. The gene calls are TRBV6-1 and TRBJ1-2, with D maybe TRBD1 (5 bases). Germline V gene lookup returns CDR1 MNHNS and CDR2 SASEGT. The V and J ends lost 8 bases and 7 bases respectively, with 23 bases between them. There are 15 residues in the CDR3.

In DNA form, the CDR3 reads TGTGCCATCAGTGGGGCGCGGGAGGCGTACAATGAGCAGTTCTTC. This translates into CAISGAREAYNEQFF. The chain uses TRBV10-3 and TRBJ2-1; 8 bases map to TRBD2. Germline lookup yields CDR1 ENHRY and CDR2 SYGVKD. This CDR3 contains 15 residues. The J segment lost 4 bases and the V segment lost 4 bases, leaving 6 bases of the junction unmatched.

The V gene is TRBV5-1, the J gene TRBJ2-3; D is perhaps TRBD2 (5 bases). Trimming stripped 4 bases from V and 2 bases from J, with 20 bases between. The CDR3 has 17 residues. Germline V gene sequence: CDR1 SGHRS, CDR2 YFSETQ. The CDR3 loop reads CASSPAGHPRDTDTQYF. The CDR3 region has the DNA TGCGCCAGCAGCCCCGCGGGCCACCCACGAGACACAGATACGCAGTATTTT.

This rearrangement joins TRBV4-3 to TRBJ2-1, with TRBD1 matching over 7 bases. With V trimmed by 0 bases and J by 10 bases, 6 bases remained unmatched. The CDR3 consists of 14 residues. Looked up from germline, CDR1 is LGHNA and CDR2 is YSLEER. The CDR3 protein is CASSQDGVRGEQFF. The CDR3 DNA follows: TGCGCCAGCAGCCAAGACGGGGTCAGGGGGGAGCAGTTCTTC.

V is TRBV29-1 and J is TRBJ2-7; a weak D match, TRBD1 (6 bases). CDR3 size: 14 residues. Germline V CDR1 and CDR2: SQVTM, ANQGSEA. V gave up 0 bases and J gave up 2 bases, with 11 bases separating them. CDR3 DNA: TGCAGCGTTGAAGACAGACAGGAGACCTACGAGCAGTACTTC. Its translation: CSVEDRQETYEQYF.

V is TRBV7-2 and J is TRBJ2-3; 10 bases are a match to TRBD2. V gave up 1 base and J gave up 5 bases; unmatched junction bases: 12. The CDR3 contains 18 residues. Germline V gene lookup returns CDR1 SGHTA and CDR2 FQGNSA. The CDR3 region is CASSLVLAGESSLDTQYF. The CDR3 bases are TGTGCCAGCAGCTTAGTTCTAGCGGGAGAGTCTTCGTTAGATACGCAGTATTTT.

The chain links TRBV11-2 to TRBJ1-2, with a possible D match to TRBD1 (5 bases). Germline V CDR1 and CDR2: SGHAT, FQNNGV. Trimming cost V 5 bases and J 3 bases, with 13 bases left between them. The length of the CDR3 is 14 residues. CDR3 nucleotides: TGTGCCAGCAGCCATCAGGGTGGGGACTATGGCTACACCTTC. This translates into CASSHQGGDYGYTF.

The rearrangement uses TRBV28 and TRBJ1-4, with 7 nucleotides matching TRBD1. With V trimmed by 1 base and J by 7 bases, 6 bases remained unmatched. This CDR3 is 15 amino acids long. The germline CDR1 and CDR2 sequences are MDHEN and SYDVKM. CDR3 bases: TGTGCCAGCAGTTTATCCGGGACAGTTGGTGAAAAACTGTTTTTT. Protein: CASSLSGTVGEKLFF.

The CDR3 bases are TGTGCCAGCCGGAGCCGGGACAGCCGACCCTACGAGCAGTACTTC. Translated, it gives CASRSRDSRPYEQYF. The gene calls are TRBV6-5 and TRBJ2-7, with 7 bases identical to TRBD1. The V segment lost 8 bases and the J segment 2 bases; nucleotides outside the gene matches: 12. The CDR3 is 15 amino acids. Germline-derived CDR1 and CDR2 are MNHEY and SVGAGI.

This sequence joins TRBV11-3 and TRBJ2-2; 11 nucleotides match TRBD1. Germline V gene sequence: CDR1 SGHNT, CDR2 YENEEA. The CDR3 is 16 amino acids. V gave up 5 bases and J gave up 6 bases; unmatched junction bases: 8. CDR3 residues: CASSQGVDRGPGELFF. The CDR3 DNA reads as TGTGCCAGCAGCCAGGGGGTGGACAGGGGGCCCGGGGAGCTGTTTTTT.

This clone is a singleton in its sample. CDR3 DNA: TGCGCCAGCAGCCAAGAAAGGGGCTACACTGAAGCTTTCTTT. Encoded protein: CASSQERGYTEAFF. This rearrangement joins TRBV4-3 to TRBJ1-1; weak D call: TRBD1 (5 bases). V gave up 0 bases and J gave up 3 bases, with 8 bases separating them. This CDR3 region has 14 residues. Germline lookup yields CDR1 LGHNA and CDR2 YSLEER.

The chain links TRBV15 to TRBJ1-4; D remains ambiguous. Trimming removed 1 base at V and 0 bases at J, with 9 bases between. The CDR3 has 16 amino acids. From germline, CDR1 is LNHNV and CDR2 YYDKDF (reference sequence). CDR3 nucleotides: TGTGCCACCAGCAGAGTTCTAGGAGCAACTAATGAAAAACTGTTTTTT. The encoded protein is CATSRVLGATNEKLFF.

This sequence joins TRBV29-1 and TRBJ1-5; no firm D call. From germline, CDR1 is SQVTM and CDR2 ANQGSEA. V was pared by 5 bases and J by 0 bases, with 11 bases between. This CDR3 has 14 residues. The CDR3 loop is CSVSWGDSNQPQHF. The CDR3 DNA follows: TGCAGCGTTTCCTGGGGAGATAGCAATCAGCCCCAGCATTTT.

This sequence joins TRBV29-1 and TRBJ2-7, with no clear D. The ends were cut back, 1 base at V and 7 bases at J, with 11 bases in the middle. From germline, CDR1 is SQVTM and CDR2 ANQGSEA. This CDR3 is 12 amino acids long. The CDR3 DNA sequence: TGCAGCGTTGAAGGCCTGGCCGGGGAGCAGTACTTC. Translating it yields CSVEGLAGEQYF.

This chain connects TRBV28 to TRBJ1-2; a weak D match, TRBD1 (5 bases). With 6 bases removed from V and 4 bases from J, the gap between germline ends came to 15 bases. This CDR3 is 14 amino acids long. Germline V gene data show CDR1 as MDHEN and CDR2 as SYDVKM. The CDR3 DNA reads TGTGCCAGCAGGCGGGTACAGGCCATCTATGGCTACACCTTC. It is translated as CASRRVQAIYGYTF.

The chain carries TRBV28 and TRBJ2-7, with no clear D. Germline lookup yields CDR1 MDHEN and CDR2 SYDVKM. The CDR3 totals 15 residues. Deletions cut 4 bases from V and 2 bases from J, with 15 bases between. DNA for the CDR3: TGTGCCAGCAGTTCCTCCGAAGACCTTCCCTACGAGCAGTACTTC. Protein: CASSSSEDLPYEQYF.

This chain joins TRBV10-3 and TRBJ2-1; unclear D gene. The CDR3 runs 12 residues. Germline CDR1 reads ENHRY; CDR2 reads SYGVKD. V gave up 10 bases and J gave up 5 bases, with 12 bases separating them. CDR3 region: CATSGDHNEQFF. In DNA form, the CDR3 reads TGTGCCACTTCAGGAGATCACAATGAGCAGTTCTTC.

The CDR3 DNA reads TGTGCCAGCAGCTCGGGGACAGGAGGCCAAGAGACCCAGTACTTC. Residues: CASSSGTGGQETQYF. The rearrangement links TRBV7-9 to TRBJ2-5; 8 nucleotides line up with TRBD1. Germline trimming cut 4 bases from V and 1 base from J; bases unmatched to any gene: 5. Germline V gives CDR1 SEHNR, CDR2 FQNEAQ (reference sequence). The CDR3 has 15 residues.

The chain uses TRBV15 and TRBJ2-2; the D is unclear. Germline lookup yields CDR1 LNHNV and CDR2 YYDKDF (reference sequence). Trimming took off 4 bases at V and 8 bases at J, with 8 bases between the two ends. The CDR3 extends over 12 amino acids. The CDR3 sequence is CATSIPWGELFF. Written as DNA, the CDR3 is TGTGCCACCAGCATTCCTTGGGGGGAGCTGTTTTTT.

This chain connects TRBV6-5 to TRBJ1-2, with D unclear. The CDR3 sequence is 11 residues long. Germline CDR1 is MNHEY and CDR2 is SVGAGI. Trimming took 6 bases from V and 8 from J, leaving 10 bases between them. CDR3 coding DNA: TGTGCCAGCAGCAGCTCGCAGGGCTACACCTTC. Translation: CASSSSQGYTF.

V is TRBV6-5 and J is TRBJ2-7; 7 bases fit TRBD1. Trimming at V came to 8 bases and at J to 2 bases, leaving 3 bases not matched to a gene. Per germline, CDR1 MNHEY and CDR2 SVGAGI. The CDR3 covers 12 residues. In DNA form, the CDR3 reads TGTGCCAGCGGGACAGCTACCTACGAGCAGTACTTC. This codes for CASGTATYEQYF.

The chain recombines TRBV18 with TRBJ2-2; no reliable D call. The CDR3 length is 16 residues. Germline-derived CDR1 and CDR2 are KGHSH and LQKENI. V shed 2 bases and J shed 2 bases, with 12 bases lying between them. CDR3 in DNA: TGTGCCAGCTCACCAGGGCAAGTCCAAAACACCGGGGAGCTGTTTTTT. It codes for CASSPGQVQNTGELFF. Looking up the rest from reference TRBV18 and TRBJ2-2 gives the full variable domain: NAGVMQNPRHLVRRRGQEARLRCSPMKGHSHVYWYRQLPEEGLKFMVYLQKENIIDESGMPKERFSAEFPKEGPSILRIQQVVRGDSAAYFCASSPGQVQNTGELFFGEGSRLTVL.

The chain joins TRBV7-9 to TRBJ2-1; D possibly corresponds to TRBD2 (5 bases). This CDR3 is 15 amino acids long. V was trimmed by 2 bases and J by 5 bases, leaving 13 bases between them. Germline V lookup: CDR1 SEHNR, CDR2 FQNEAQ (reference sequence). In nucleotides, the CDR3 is TGTGCCAGCAGCTTACAAGAGGACTGGGACAATGAGCAGTTCTTC. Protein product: CASSLQEDWDNEQFF. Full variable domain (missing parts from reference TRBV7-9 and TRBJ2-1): DTGVSQNPRHKITKRGQNVTFRCDPISEHNRLYWYRQTLGQGPEFLTYFQNEAQLEKSRLLSDRFSAERPKGSFSTLEIQRTEQGDSAMYLCASSLQEDWDNEQFFGPGTRLTVL.

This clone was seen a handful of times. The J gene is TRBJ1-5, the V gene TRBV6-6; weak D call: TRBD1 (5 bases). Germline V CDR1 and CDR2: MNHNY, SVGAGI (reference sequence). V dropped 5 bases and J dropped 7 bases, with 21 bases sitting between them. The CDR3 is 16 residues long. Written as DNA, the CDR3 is TGTGCCAGCAGTACGAGGCAGGGAGATTTCGGACAGCCCCAGCATTTT. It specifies CASSTRQGDFGQPQHF.

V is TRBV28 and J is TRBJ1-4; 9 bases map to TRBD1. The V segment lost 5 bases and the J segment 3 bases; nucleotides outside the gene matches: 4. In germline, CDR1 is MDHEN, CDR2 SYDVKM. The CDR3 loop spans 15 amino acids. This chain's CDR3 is CASSPGDRANEKLFF. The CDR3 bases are TGTGCCAGCAGTCCTGGGGACAGGGCTAATGAAAAACTGTTTTTT.

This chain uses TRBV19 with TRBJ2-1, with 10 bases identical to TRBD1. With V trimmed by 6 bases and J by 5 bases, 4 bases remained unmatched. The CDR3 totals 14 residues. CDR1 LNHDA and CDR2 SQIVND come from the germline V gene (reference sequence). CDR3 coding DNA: TGTGCCAGTAGAGACAGGGGGCAGAACAATGAGCAGTTCTTC. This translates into CASRDRGQNNEQFF.

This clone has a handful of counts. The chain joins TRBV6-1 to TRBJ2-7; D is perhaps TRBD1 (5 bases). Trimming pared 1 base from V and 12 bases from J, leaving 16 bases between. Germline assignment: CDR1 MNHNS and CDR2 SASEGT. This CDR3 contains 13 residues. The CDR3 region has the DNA TGTGCCAGCAGTGAAGGCGAGACAGCCGACCGGTACTTC. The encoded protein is CASSEGETADRYF.

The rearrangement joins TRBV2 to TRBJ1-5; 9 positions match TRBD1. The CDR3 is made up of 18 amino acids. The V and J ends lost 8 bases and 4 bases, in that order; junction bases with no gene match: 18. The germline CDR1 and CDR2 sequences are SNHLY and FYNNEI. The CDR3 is CASHYQLVLGQGNQPQHF. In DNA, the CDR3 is TGTGCCAGCCATTACCAATTAGTTTTGGGACAGGGTAATCAGCCCCAGCATTTT.